These 15 T cell receptor beta chains share one sample of origin, sequenced in a study of Graves' ophthalmopathy and Graves' hyperthyroidism (dated by TCRdb to the late 2010s). TCRdb lists the instrument as Illumina HiSeq 2000. For repertoire sequencing, the TCR beta CDR3 regions were amplified from RNA transcripts. The first round was an RT-PCR using HTBI primers with the Qiagen OneStep RT-PCR kit, and this first round was followed by a second-round multiplex PCR, then size selection and purification. TCRdb trimmed public reads at Q25 via fastp, called clones via MiXCR and kept in-frame beta chains. Identical CDR3 proteins give one entry, which carries the most common genes and DNA. The sample records some 750,000 distinct CDR3 sequences, 35% to 50% of which are singletons. About 40% of the sample goes to the ten largest clones. Sequenced sample: peripheral blood. Source of these receptors: an adult man with Graves' ophthalmopathy.

The chain uses TRBV29-1 and TRBJ2-7, with TRBD1 as a possible D gene (6 bases). Trimming cost V 8 bases and J 3 bases, with 14 bases left between them. Germline-derived CDR1 and CDR2 are SQVTM and ANQGSEA. The CDR3 is made up of 12 amino acids. As DNA, the CDR3 is TGCAGCCACCTGGACAGAGGCTACGAGCAGTACTTC. Its translation: CSHLDRGYEQYF.

As regards this clonotype: This could be a read error, since a much larger clone is one nucleotide away. Since the CDR3 does not end with the conserved phenylalanine or tryptophan, this likely comes from a read error. The chain joins TRBV7-7 to TRBJ2-7; possibly TRBD1 for D (6 bases). Trimming removed 5 bases at V and 7 bases at J, with 18 bases between. The CDR3 loop spans 14 amino acids. CDR1 SSHAT and CDR2 FNYEAQ come from the germline V gene (reference sequence). Written as DNA, the CDR3 is TGTGCCAGCAGCCCAGGACAGAGTCTCGGGGAGCAGTACCTC. It codes for CASSPGQSLGEQYL.

The rearrangement uses TRBV11-2 and TRBJ2-3, with no clear D. This CDR3 has 13 residues. Germline CDR1 SGHAT, CDR2 FQNNGV. V was trimmed by 5 bases and J by 4 bases, leaving 10 bases between them. This CDR3 is CASSVVDADTQYF. In DNA form, the CDR3 reads TGTGCCAGCAGCGTAGTAGACGCAGATACGCAGTATTTT.

V is TRBV19 and J is TRBJ2-7; D may be TRBD1 (6 bases). V shed 3 bases and J shed 2 bases, with 14 bases lying between them. Germline V gene lookup returns CDR1 LNHDA and CDR2 SQIVND (reference sequence). The CDR3 has 15 residues. The CDR3 here is CASSMRSGAAYEQYF. The CDR3 nucleotides read TGTGCCAGTAGTATGCGTTCAGGGGCCGCCTACGAGCAGTACTTC. Full variable domain (outside the CDR3, taken from reference TRBV19 and TRBJ2-7): DGGITQSPKYLFRKEGQNVTLSCEQNLNHDAMYWYRQDPGQGLRLIYYSQIVNDFQKGDIAEGYSVSREKKESFPLTVTSAQKNPTAFYLCASSMRSGAAYEQYFGPGTRLTVT.

There are many counts of this clonotype. The chain couples TRBV7-2 to TRBJ2-7, with TRBD1 identical over 9 bases. This CDR3 has 15 amino acids. V lost 4 bases and J lost 2; bases outside the gene matches: 6. CDR1 SGHTA and CDR2 FQGNSA come from the germline V gene. CDR3 nucleotide sequence: TGTGCCAGCAGCTCTCGACAGGGGGACGCCTACGAGCAGTACTTC. Translated, it gives CASSSRQGDAYEQYF. Full variable domain (remainder filled in from reference TRBV7-2 and TRBJ2-7): GAGVSQSPSNKVTEKGKDVELRCDPISGHTALYWYRQSLGQGLEFLIYFQGNSAPDKSGLPSDRFSAERTGGSVSTLTIQRTQQEDSAVYLCASSSRQGDAYEQYFGPGTRLTVT.

The V and J genes are TRBV7-2 and TRBJ2-2; TRBD2 aligns across 11 bases. CDR1 is SGHTA, CDR2 FQGNSA, per germline. The V gene end was trimmed by 5 bases and the J gene end by 4 bases; junction bases not matched to a gene: 9. The CDR3 totals 17 residues. The CDR3 loop is CASSPPGLAAGTGELFF. CDR3 bases: TGTGCCAGCAGCCCCCCGGGACTAGCGGCCGGCACCGGGGAGCTGTTTTTT.

The chain has TRBV25-1 and TRBJ2-2, with D possibly matching TRBD1 (6 bases). Per the germline V gene, CDR1 is MGHDK and CDR2 is SYGVNS. Trimming cost V 3 bases and J 1 base, with 9 bases left between them. The CDR3 runs 15 residues. In DNA, the CDR3 is TGTGCCAGCAGTGACGGACAGATGAACACCGGGGAGCTGTTTTTT. This sequence encodes CASSDGQMNTGELFF. The entire variable domain, with the rest obtained from reference TRBV25-1 and TRBJ2-2, is as follows: EADIYQTPRYLVIGTGKKITLECSQTMGHDKMYWYQQDPGMELHLIHYSYGVNSTEKGDLSSESTVSRIRTEHFPLTLESARPSHTSQYLCASSDGQMNTGELFFGEGSRLTVL.

Points on this clonotype: This likely comes from a read error, as the CDR3 has no conserved phenylalanine or tryptophan at its end. The DNA is left out, because the CDR3 cannot be placed on it with certainty; the CDR3 is given as TCRdb lists it. The J gene is TRBJ1-6, the V gene TRBV19. The CDR3 contains 12 residues when both ends are counted. Germline CDR1 LNHDA, CDR2 SQIVND (reference sequence). The CDR3 is CASSMPGRALKY.

V is TRBV5-5 and J is TRBJ1-2; possibly TRBD1 for D (6 bases). The CDR3 spans 13 residues. V was trimmed by 10 bases and J by 8 bases, leaving 21 bases between them. Germline V gives CDR1 SGHKS, CDR2 YYEKEE (reference sequence). In nucleotides, the CDR3 is TGTGCCTGGAGTTCGGACAGCCTAAAGGGCTACACCTTC. This codes for CAWSSDSLKGYTF.

J is TRBJ1-5 and V is TRBV24-1; 7 positions agree with TRBD1. The trim removed 11 bases at V and 0 bases at J, leaving 9 bases unmatched. This CDR3 spans 15 amino acids. Germline lookup yields CDR1 KGHDR and CDR2 SFDVKD. CDR3 in DNA: TGTGCCAGCAACATGGGACAGTATAGCAATCAGCCCCAGCATTTT. Amino acids: CASNMGQYSNQPQHF.

The chain combines TRBV20-1 with TRBJ2-7; D may be TRBD2 (7 bases). Looked up from germline, CDR1 is DFQATT and CDR2 is SNEGSKA (reference sequence). The V gene lost 3 bases and the J gene lost 7 bases, with 10 bases spanning the gap. The CDR3 is made up of 11 amino acids. The DNA for the CDR3 is TGCAGTGCTAGCGGGGGGCTGGAGCAGTACTTC. It yields the protein CSASGGLEQYF.

In its sample, this clonotype was seen once. A clone one base away is much larger, so this may be a read error. This rearrangement joins TRBV10-2 to TRBJ1-5; the D gene is possibly TRBD1 (5 bases). Germline V gives CDR1 WSHSY, CDR2 SAAADI. The CDR3 has 15 residues. V lost 6 bases and J lost 1, with 13 bases in between. The CDR3 protein is CASRVRGGSNQPQHF. The CDR3 nucleotides are TGCGCCAGCAGAGTACGGGGGGGGAGCAATCAGCCCCAGCATTTT.

With respect to this clonotype: A read error may explain this, as a much larger clone is one base away. The missing conserved phenylalanine or tryptophan at the end of this CDR3 makes a read error likely. The rearrangement links TRBV10-3 to TRBJ2-7; possibly TRBD1 for D (5 bases). The CDR3 consists of 15 residues. The V end was cut by 4 bases, the J end by 2 bases, with 15 bases between. Looked up from germline, CDR1 is ENHRY and CDR2 is SYGVKD. The CDR3 nucleotides read TGTGCCATCAGTGGGCGAAGAGACAGCACCTACGAGCAGTACCTC. Amino acid sequence: CAISGRRDSTYEQYL.

The chain has TRBV29-1 and TRBJ2-7, with TRBD1 matching 8 bases. The CDR3 contains 17 residues. CDR1 SQVTM and CDR2 ANQGSEA come from the germline V gene. The ends lost 4 bases at V and 0 bases at J; junction bases unmatched: 14. The CDR3 DNA follows: TGCAGCGTTGTTTTCCTGGCCCGGGACAGGTTCTCCTACGAGCAGTACTTC. Protein sequence: CSVVFLARDRFSYEQYF.

This clonotype was observed a few times. The chain has TRBV5-1 and TRBJ1-1; 8 nucleotides line up with TRBD1. V was clipped by 0 bases and J by 1 base; unmatched bases: 8. The CDR3 length is 17 residues. Per germline, CDR1 SGHRS and CDR2 YFSETQ. The CDR3: CASSLGVRGQGNTEAFF. CDR3 coding DNA: TGCGCCAGCAGCTTGGGGGTCAGGGGGCAGGGGAACACTGAAGCTTTCTTT.